This T cell receptor (beta chain) appears in the sequencing data of a study of monozygotic twins with inflammatory bowel disease (dated 2019 in TCRdb). In the study overall: A total of 28 monozygotic twin pairs were included in the full study, comprising nine German pairs (four IBD-concordant, five IBD-discordant) and 19 IBD-discordant Danish pairs. The search for disease-associated traits relied mainly on comparing IBD patients with their genetically identical healthy co-twins within discordant pairs. Each individual had, on average, about 151 000 unique TCRalpha sequences and 181 000 unique TCRbeta sequences available for analysis. Study-level results and caveats: No single strong signal or clonotype linked to IBD turned up in the results, so the idea that one exists was not supported. Different T cell subtypes could not be distinguished in the analysis. Concordant and discordant twins showed no difference in repertoire similarity, possibly because of limited statistical power. IBD patients shared fewer clonotypes with other individuals than healthy twins did, most markedly in patients showing signs of disease activity. Because patients received different immunosuppressive treatments, the repertoires may have picked up extra background noise and variability between individuals. Measured by the inverse Simpson index, TCRbeta repertoire diversity was lower in IBD patients than in their healthy co-twins.

From each donor, an approximately 2.5 ml peripheral blood sample was drawn into PAXgene tubes and stored at -80 degrees C. Total RNA was isolated from whole blood with the PAXgene blood miRNA kit on an automated QIAcube, without T cell sorting. Deep TCRalpha and TCRbeta repertoire profiling with unique molecular barcoding was performed on peripheral blood of monozygotic twin pairs concordant or discordant for inflammatory bowel disease. Smoking habits were recorded for all twin pairs, and each individual was classified as a current, former or never smoker. CDR1 and CDR2 are read off the germline V gene as SGHRS and YFSETQ. The CDR3 starts with the cysteine, ends with the phenylalanine, and has 12 residues. The DNA is unrecorded. With respect to this clonotype: It lacks a known antigen.

Library creation used 5' RACE. Each TCR library was prepared from around 3,400 ng of total RNA. For each sample, cDNA was synthesized in eight separate reactions using SMARTScribe reverse transcriptase. During cDNA synthesis, template switching was used to introduce unique molecular identifiers that contained a 6-nucleotide sample barcode. Two nested PCRs of 16 and 9 cycles amplified the TCRalpha and TCRbeta cDNA, and bead purification followed each PCR. Before amplification, cDNA was treated with uracil DNA-glycosylase and purified using the QIAquick PCR purification kit. In the second PCR, Illumina TruSeq-compatible adapters and sample-specific barcodes were added. TapeStation and Qubit were used to check library quality and concentration, and around 4.5 ng of each library went into the pool. The pooled libraries were sequenced with 2 x 100 bp reads and custom sequencing primers on an Illumina HiSeq2500 single-index Rapid Run. Per the authors' processing: MiGEC version 1.2.6 was used for UMI-based consensus assembly to correct PCR and sequencing errors. MiXCR version 2.1.1 was used to carry out V(D)J alignment, clonotype assembly and CDR3 extraction. To normalise gene usage, clonotype sharing and MAIT/NKT TCR abundance, the top 1000, 10 000 and 20 000 clonotypes in each sample were analysed. After downsampling to 27 000 UMIs, diversity was calculated as the inverse Simpson index using the vegan R package. Paired Mann-Whitney U tests on discordant twin pairs were used, with Benjamini-Hochberg multiple-testing correction. TCRdb reprocessed the reads and lists each CDR3 protein sequence as a single entry, with no DNA. None of the V and J calls come from the authors' own analysis; TCRdb made them. The table held for this sample gives nearly 450,000 distinct CDR3 sequences. The top ten clonotypes cover 2% to 2.5% of the sample.

This receptor was identified in a human donor with ulcerative colitis or Crohn's disease, or a healthy co-twin of an affected twin (not recorded which). Sequenced material: blood. The V and J genes are TRBV5-1 and TRBJ2-3; TCRdb lists TRBD1, though no DNA is available to test this call. This receptor has the CDR3 CASSLDFRGQYF.